Shown below are 3 T cell receptor beta chains from a single sample sequenced in a study of cytomegalovirus exposure and HLA in healthy donors. Amplification used 60 Vbeta primers and 13 Jbeta primers. Produced via immunoSEQ multiplex PCR; TCRdb's table is partial and in-frame only. The sample records roughly 230,000 clones, approximately 81% being singletons. Sequenced material: PBMCs. These receptors were obtained from a girl aged 2 to 10 in good health and CMV-seronegative.

The chain uses TRBV5-1 and TRBJ1-4; D possibly corresponds to TRBD1 (5 bases). Per the germline V gene, CDR1 is SGHRS and CDR2 is YFSETQ. Trimming shortened V by 4 bases and J by 2 bases, and 9 bases separated the two germline ends. CDR3 size: 14 residues. This chain's CDR3 is CASSRGLTNEKLFF. In nucleotides, the CDR3 is TGCGCCAGCAGCAGGGGACTTACTAATGAAAAACTGTTTTTT.

The chain is built from TRBV10-1 and TRBJ1-2; 9 bases align to TRBD1. CDR3 size: 13 residues. With 10 bases clipped from V and 7 bases from J, the junction kept 10 bases outside the gene matches. In germline, CDR1 is WNHNN, CDR2 SYGVQD (reference sequence). CDR3 nucleotides: TGCGCCACCTCGAGGGACAGGGCGGGTGGCTACACCTTC. Its translation: CATSRDRAGGYTF.

The chain couples TRBV19 to TRBJ1-5, with a possible D match to TRBD1 (6 bases). Per germline, CDR1 LNHDA and CDR2 SQIVND (reference sequence). This CDR3 is built from 15 residues. V was shortened by 9 bases and J by 4 bases, with 19 bases between the two germline ends. For the CDR3, the DNA is TGTGCCAGCAGCCTTAGACAGGTCCTTAATCAGCCCCAGCATTTT. This encodes CASSLRQVLNQPQHF.